This T cell receptor beta chain is from a study of prognosis after radiotherapy for stage I lung cancer. Study background: Patients numbered about a dozen men and more than 5 women, aged roughly 53 to 84 with a median of roughly 74 years.

This clonotype was observed many times. V was pared by 9 bases and J by 2 bases, with 8 bases of the junction left unmatched. The CDR3 runs 14 residues. Germline assignment: CDR1 LGHNT and CDR2 FRNRAP. Genomic DNA yielded TCR beta CDR3, amplified by two-round multiplex PCR. It was primers specific to each TRBV and TRBJ gene that first-round PCR used. TCRdb recomputed calls from the multiplex PCR reads with MiXCR, one row per CDR3 protein. The data hold 51,000 or so distinct CDR3 sequences, with about a third observed a single time. The sequencing used PBMCs, collected before or after stereotactic body radiation therapy (not recorded which). This TCR came from a donor older than 45 with non-small cell lung cancer. The genes are TRBV12-5 and TRBJ2-3; TRBD2 aligns across 7 bases. CDR3: CASGGLITTDTQYF. The CDR3 DNA reads as TGTGCTAGCGGGGGGTTGATAACCACAGATACGCAGTATTTT.